The clone carrying this T cell receptor beta chain was recorded a few times. Its target is unknown. This sample is drawn from a study of vaccination and CD4 T cells after COVID-19. As for the study in general: Following dose two, a median approximately 72 days (range 14 to 241) passed before post-vaccine samples were taken.

Treatment noted: roughly ten-day PBMC culture with coronavirus spike peptide pools or control peptides (ViraFEST assay). Gathering of the CD4+ T cells, from the unexposed donor, took place before the COVID-19 pandemic (2011-2018). T cells were expanded with peptide pools, and expanded clonotypes were identified by TCR sequencing. Culture of under 2.5 million PBMCs per well took place with about 9.1 IU/ml IL-2 and 9.5 to 10 ug/ml peptide pools. Deletions cut 1 base from V and 1 base from J, with 4 bases between. This CDR3 is built from 12 residues. CDR1 is DFQATT and CDR2 is SNEGSKA in the germline V gene (reference sequence). Once obtained from cultured CD4+ T cells, the DNA was sequenced using the Oncomine TCR Beta short-read assay. TCRdb reprocessed the PCR reads via MiXCR and lists one record per CDR3 protein. This table has approximately 6,900 distinct CDR3 sequences, about 40% appearing once.

This TCR derives from a human donor in good health. Specimen: CD4+ T cells from blood, cultured in vitro. The chain employs TRBV20-1 and TRBJ1-1; no definite D call. The CDR3 DNA reads TGCAGTGCTAGAGTATCGAACACTGAAGCTTTCTTT. Amino acids: CSARVSNTEAFF.